The 10 T cell receptor beta chains below all came from one sample that was sequenced in a study of T cell responses to AZD1222 COVID-19 vaccine. Sequenced by immunoSEQ multiplex PCR; TCRdb stores in-frame clones only, minus some. The table includes about 100,000 clones, around nine tenths detected once. The input for sequencing was peripheral blood, taken on day 0 of AZD1222 vaccination. Receptors originate from an adult in good health.

This rearrangement joins TRBV6-5 to TRBJ2-7, with 11 bases matching TRBD1. Losses at the gene ends were 0 bases for V and 5 bases for J; bases not matched to a gene: 6. The CDR3 totals 16 residues. From germline, CDR1 is MNHEY and CDR2 SVGAGI. The chain's CDR3 is CASSYSSGQGANEQYF. The CDR3, as DNA: TGTGCCAGCAGTTACTCATCAGGACAGGGGGCGAACGAGCAGTACTTC.

The chain combines TRBV9 with TRBJ2-7; D is perhaps TRBD2 (6 bases). CDR3 length: 14 amino acids. The germline V and J ends were trimmed by 2 bases and 3 bases, with 12 bases remaining between them. Germline V gene sequence: CDR1 SGDLS, CDR2 YYNGEE. The CDR3 region has the DNA TGTGCCAGCAGCGTCGATTACGGGGGCTACGAGCAGTACTTC. It yields the protein CASSVDYGGYEQYF. Combining the CDR3 with reference TRBV9 and TRBJ2-7 gives the whole variable domain DSGVTQTPKHLITATGQRVTLRCSPRSGDLSVYWYQQSLDQGLQFLIQYYNGEERAKGNILERFSAQQFPDLHSELNLSSLELGDSALYFCASSVDYGGYEQYFGPGTRLTVT.

The chain recombines TRBV10-2 with TRBJ2-1, with a tentative D call TRBD2 (5 bases). Germline loops: CDR1 WSHSY, CDR2 SAAADI. This CDR3 region has 16 residues. With 0 bases removed from V and 1 base from J, the gap between germline ends came to 10 bases. The CDR3 nucleotides read TGCGCCAGCAGTGAGTCTCGCGCGGGTTCCTACAATGAGCAGTTCTTC. Protein sequence: CASSESRAGSYNEQFF.

The count of this clone is one. The genes are TRBV28 and TRBJ1-2; possible D gene TRBD1, 5 bases. The V and J ends lost 6 bases and 3 bases respectively, with 14 bases between them. CDR1 and CDR2 from the germline V gene are MDHEN and SYDVKM. The CDR3 spans 14 residues. Here the CDR3 DNA reads TGTGCCAGCAGGGGGTCCGGGGGTTACTATGGCTACACCTTC. It yields the protein CASRGSGGYYGYTF.

The chain has TRBV10-3 and TRBJ2-2; TRBD2 matches at 9 bases. The CDR3 spans 15 residues. V was clipped by 8 bases and J by 4 bases; unmatched bases: 8. Germline lookup yields CDR1 ENHRY and CDR2 SYGVKD. Here the CDR3 reads CAIGVAGVVTGELFF. CDR3 DNA sequence: TGTGCCATCGGAGTAGCGGGAGTTGTCACCGGGGAGCTGTTTTTT.

The rearrangement joins TRBV6-2 or TRBV6-3 to TRBJ1-1; 8 nucleotides align to TRBD1. The CDR3 length is 14 residues. Germline CDR1 reads MNHEY; CDR2 reads SVGEGT. V was pared by 5 bases and J by 2 bases, with 4 bases of the junction left unmatched. CDR3 sequence reads: CASSRGTGNTEAFF. Here the CDR3 DNA reads TGTGCCAGCAGTAGGGGGACAGGAAACACTGAAGCTTTCTTT.

The gene calls are TRBV6-1 and TRBJ1-5, with a possible D match to TRBD1 (5 bases). The CDR3 is 17 residues long. Germline loops: CDR1 MNHNS, CDR2 SASEGT. V was cut by 2 bases and J by 5 bases, with 19 bases left in between. CDR3 bases: TGTGCCAGCAGTGAAAGTCTTGGCAGGGTCGGACATCAGCCCCAGCATTTT. This encodes CASSESLGRVGHQPQHF.

This chain joins TRBV5-4 and TRBJ2-7; maybe TRBD1 (6 bases). CDR1 and CDR2 from the germline V gene are SGHNT and YYREEE (reference sequence). The CDR3 runs 14 residues. Trimming removed 1 base at V and 3 bases at J, with 11 bases between. CDR3 sequence (DNA): TGTGCCAGCAGCTTGTCGGCAGGGGTCTACGAGCAGTACTTC. It encodes CASSLSAGVYEQYF.

V gene TRBV11-3 combines with J gene TRBJ2-7, with TRBD1 identical over 8 bases. The germline V gene has CDR1 SGHNT and CDR2 YENEEA. With 5 bases clipped from V and 3 bases from J, the junction kept 9 bases outside the gene matches. The CDR3 contains 15 residues. Here the CDR3 DNA reads TGTGCCAGCAGCGCCGGGACAGGAGAAAACTACGAGCAGTACTTC. Protein sequence: CASSAGTGENYEQYF.

The J gene is TRBJ1-1, the V gene TRBV14, with a possible D match to TRBD1 (6 bases). V was cut by 7 bases and J by 5 bases, with 20 bases left in between. Per the germline V gene, CDR1 is SGHDN and CDR2 is FVKESK. The CDR3 consists of 15 residues. For the CDR3, the DNA is TGTGCCAGCAAGGGGGACAATCAATGGGCTACTGAAGCTTTCTTT. This translates into CASKGDNQWATEAFF.